These 5 T cell receptor beta chains were all obtained from the same sample, sequenced in a study of T cell responses to AZD1222 COVID-19 vaccine. Here immunoSEQ multiplex PCR was the method, and the copy in TCRdb shows in-frame clones only, minus some. The sample includes about 96,000 clones, 75% to 90% of them seen just once. The sample here was peripheral blood, taken on day 0 of AZD1222 vaccination. The receptors shown here come from an adult in good health.

This clone was seen more than once but under ten times. J is TRBJ1-5 and V is TRBV30; 8 positions agree with TRBD1. The CDR3 sequence is 13 residues long. Per the germline V gene, CDR1 is GTSNPN and CDR2 is SVGIG (reference sequence). Germline trimming cut 3 bases from V and 6 bases from J; bases unmatched to any gene: 4. The CDR3 DNA reads as TGTGCCTGGAGCGCAGGGGGCAGTCAGCCCCAGCATTTT. Encoded protein: CAWSAGGSQPQHF.

V is TRBV10-3 and J is TRBJ2-6, with 8 positions matching TRBD1. There are 17 residues in the CDR3. Germline CDR1 is ENHRY and CDR2 is SYGVKD. The V segment lost 6 bases and the J segment 4 bases; nucleotides outside the gene matches: 11. The CDR3 nucleotides are TGTGCCATCAGCGCCGGGACAGGCTCCCCCGGGGCCAACGTCCTGACTTTC. This translates into CAISAGTGSPGANVLTF.

This clone was counted between two and nine times. The genes are TRBV28 and TRBJ1-6, with D possibly TRBD1 on 6 matching bases. V lost 7 bases and J lost 5, with 18 bases in between. Per the germline V gene, CDR1 is MDHEN and CDR2 is SYDVKM. CDR3 length: 16 residues. The CDR3 region is CASTPRGRANNSPLHF. CDR3 nucleotides: TGTGCCAGCACTCCCAGGGGCAGGGCCAATAATTCACCCCTCCACTTT. Variable domain in full (rest from reference TRBV28 and TRBJ1-6): DVKVTQSSRYLVKRTGEKVFLECVQDMDHENMFWYRQDPGLGLRLIYFSYDVKMKEKGDIPEGYSVSREKKERFSLILESASTNQTSMYLCASTPRGRANNSPLHFGNGTRLTVT.

The chain carries TRBV2 and TRBJ1-5, with TRBD1 matching over 7 bases. Looked up from germline, CDR1 is SNHLY and CDR2 is FYNNEI. V lost 7 bases and J lost 4; bases outside the gene matches: 10. The CDR3 totals 15 residues. The CDR3 region has the DNA TGTGCCAGCACCAGGGACAGTAGGCGGAATCAGCCCCAGCATTTT. It codes for CASTRDSRRNQPQHF.

The CDR3 DNA reads as TGTGCCAGCAGCCAACGGGGAAGCAATCAGCCCCAGCATTTT. It specifies CASSQRGSNQPQHF. The chain is built from TRBV3-1 (or the pseudogene TRBV3-2) and TRBJ1-5; D not certain. The CDR3 has 14 amino acids. CDR1 LGHDT and CDR2 YNNKEL come from the germline V gene (reference sequence). With 2 bases removed from V and 1 base from J, the gap between germline ends came to 6 bases.